A single sample gave rise to the 9 T cell receptor beta chains below, sequenced in a study of cytomegalovirus exposure and HLA in healthy donors. The PCR made use of 60 Vbeta and 13 Jbeta primers. Generated by immunoSEQ multiplex PCR, the TCRdb table keeps only in-frame clones and is missing some. The profile covers 60,000 to 95,000 clones, with 78% appearing a single time and around 9.3% taken by the ten largest. Sequencing was performed on PBMCs. The origin of the receptors is a middle-aged woman in good health and CMV-seropositive.

In DNA form, the CDR3 reads TGTGCCTGGACGAACAGGGGAAACGGTGAGCAGTACTTC. Protein: CAWTNRGNGEQYF. This chain links TRBV30 with TRBJ2-7, with 7 nucleotides matching TRBD1. Per the germline V gene, CDR1 is GTSNPN and CDR2 is SVGIG (reference sequence). With 4 bases clipped from V and 7 bases from J, the junction kept 10 bases outside the gene matches. This CDR3 contains 13 residues.

DNA of the CDR3: TGTGCCAGCAGTCTCCGGGACAGGGGTTCCGGGGAGCTGTTTTTT. Its protein is CASSLRDRGSGELFF. V usage is TRBV11-3 and J usage is TRBJ2-2, with 10 bases fitting TRBD1. V was pared by 6 bases and J by 6 bases, with 7 bases of the junction left unmatched. This CDR3 has 15 amino acids. Germline loops: CDR1 SGHNT, CDR2 YENEEA.

CDR3 in DNA: TGTGCCAGCAGCCAAGATCACGGAGATACGCAGTATTTT. It encodes CASSQDHGDTQYF. The genes are TRBV4-2 and TRBJ2-3; D not certain. The CDR3 totals 13 residues. Between the trimmed V and J ends, which lost 0 bases and 5 bases, there was a span of 6 bases. Germline CDR1 and CDR2: LGHNA and YNFKEQ.

The CDR3 sequence: CASSRDRIAFF. The CDR3 DNA follows: TGCGCCAGCAGCCGGGACAGGATAGCTTTCTTT. This chain joins TRBV4-1 and TRBJ1-1; 8 bases agree with TRBD1. The CDR3 is made up of 11 amino acids. Trimming cost V 4 bases and J 10 bases; bases outside gene matches: 2. Germline assignment: CDR1 MGHRA and CDR2 YSYEKL.

The V call is TRBV5-1, the J call TRBJ2-5; 14 nucleotides align to TRBD2. Germline loops: CDR1 SGHRS, CDR2 YFSETQ. This CDR3 spans 16 amino acids. Trimming cost V 2 bases and J 1 base; bases outside gene matches: 1. CDR3 region: CASSLGTSGGQETQYF. The CDR3 coding sequence is TGCGCCAGCAGCTTAGGGACTAGCGGGGGCCAAGAGACCCAGTACTTC.

The V call is TRBV5-6, the J call TRBJ2-5, with a possible D match to TRBD2 (5 bases). The ends were cut back, 4 bases at V and 1 base at J, with 14 bases in the middle. Germline V gene data show CDR1 as SGHDT and CDR2 as YYEEEE. The CDR3 spans 15 residues. CDR3 nucleotides: TGTGCCAGCAGCATTCGGCCGGGAACCCAAGAGACCCAGTACTTC. Protein product: CASSIRPGTQETQYF.

V is TRBV9 and J is TRBJ2-3; 9 positions agree with TRBD1. CDR1 is SGDLS, CDR2 YYNGEE, per germline. The CDR3 runs 17 residues. Losses at the gene ends were 4 bases for V and 6 bases for J; bases not matched to a gene: 15. The CDR3 bases are TGTGCCAGCAGCCCGTCGGGGACAGGGATTTCATGGGATACGCAGTATTTT. Translating gives CASSPSGTGISWDTQYF.

The genes are TRBV7-8 and TRBJ2-1, with 15 bases that match TRBD2. This CDR3 has 19 residues. CDR1 SGHVS and CDR2 FQNEAQ come from the germline V gene. V trimming: 5 bases; J trimming: 0 bases; junction bases outside the gene matches: 8. The CDR3 here is CASSRTSGGASGSYNEQFF. The CDR3 coding sequence is TGTGCCAGCAGCAGGACTAGCGGGGGGGCCTCGGGCTCCTACAATGAGCAGTTCTTC. Full variable domain (rest looked up from reference TRBV7-8 and TRBJ2-1): GAGVSQSPRYKVAKRGQDVALRCDPISGHVSLFWYQQALGQGPEFLTYFQNEAQLDKSGLPSDRFFAERPEGSVSTLKIQRTQQEDSAVYLCASSRTSGGASGSYNEQFFGPGTRLTVL.

This clone was recorded a few times. A junction boundary mismatches the germline segment, possibly from a read error. The genes are TRBV7-9 and TRBJ2-5; a weak D match, TRBD1 (6 bases). Germline V gives CDR1 SEHNR, CDR2 FQNEAQ (reference sequence). The CDR3 is 16 amino acids. This CDR3 reads CSSSPARLGGQETQYF. The DNA for the CDR3 is TGTTCCAGCAGCCCGGCGCGCCTTGGGGGCCAGGAGACCCAGTACTTC.